This section outlines one T cell receptor (beta chain) sequence together with its context. Other nucleotide sequences in the sample specify the same CDR3. These data come from a study of shared clonotypes between healthy human individuals. Germline assignment: CDR1 MDHEN and CDR2 SYDVKM. Trimming cost V 6 bases and J 0 bases, with 5 bases left between them. This CDR3 has 12 residues. Here immunoSEQ multiplex PCR was the method, and the copy in TCRdb shows in-frame clones only, minus some. Of under 850,000 clones listed, just under 75% are singletons. The chain combines TRBV28 with TRBJ1-1; D unclear. The receptor was isolated from a woman aged 30 to 39 in good health. The sample comprised memory CD4+ T cells sorted from blood. Subset described: CD45RA-negative fraction. The CDR3 loop reads CASSTLNTEAFF. DNA for the CDR3: TGTGCCAGCAGCACGTTGAACACTGAAGCTTTCTTT.